Listed below are T cell receptor beta chains from one sample, sequenced in a study of tumor-infiltrating lymphocytes in primary liver carcinoma. MiXCR was run by TCRdb on the multiplex PCR reads, yielding one entry per CDR3 protein. In the table there are about 97,000 distinct CDR3 sequences, about 70% of which are singletons. Sequencing was performed on liver tumor tissue from sampling region 2. The receptors stem from an older woman with primary liver carcinoma and hepatitis B virus infection. Each CDR3 is given with its conserved first and last residue. D genes are given only for firm matches. Not all rows give a size; the values are once, few, many and, for expanded clones, a class.

v_call,j_call,d_call,clone_size,cdr3_aa,cdr3_nt
TRBV6-6,TRBJ2-1,-,-,CATSIGSAGVNEQFF,TGTGCCACCAGTATCGGATCGGCCGGGGTCAATGAGCAATTCTTC
TRBV29-1,TRBJ2-7,TRBD1,-,CSVEPGQGTERYF,TGCAGCGTTGAACCGGGACAGGGTACCGAGCGGTACTTC
TRBV7-8,TRBJ2-7,TRBD2,-,CASSLELARCNEQYF,TGTGCCAGCAGCTTAGAACTAGCGAGGTGCAACGAGCAGTACTTC
TRBV6-1,TRBJ2-2,-,-,CASQKRDGSNTRELFF,TGTGCCAGCCAAAAAAGAGACGGATCGAACACCCGGGAGCTGTTTTTT
TRBV14,TRBJ2-2,-,-,CASIQKLTANTGELFF,TGTGCCAGTATCCAAAAACTCACAGCGAACACCGGGGAGCTGTTTTTT
TRBV12-3/TRBV12-4,TRBJ2-3,-,many,CASSPGGSIDTQYF,TGTGCCAGCAGTCCTGGGGGCTCAATAGATACGCAGTATTTT
TRBV4-2,TRBJ2-1,TRBD2,many,CASSQGGSGRYNEQFF,TGTGCCAGCAGCCAAGGAGGTAGCGGGCGCTACAATGAGCAGTTCTTC
TRBV10-1,TRBJ2-5,-,many,CASSSGPWETQYF,TGCGCCAGCAGTAGCGGCCCCTGGGAGACCCAGTACTTC
TRBV4-1,TRBJ2-1,-,-,CASSQTQMQPTYNEQFF,TGCGCCAGCAGTCAAACACAGATGCAGCCCACCTACAATGAGCAGTTCTTC
TRBV29-1,TRBJ1-6,TRBD1,-,CSVDDGTENSPIQF,TGCAGCGTTGATGACGGGACAGAAAATTCACCCATCCAGTTT
TRBV2,TRBJ2-7,-,-,CASSPQGGARAYEQYF,TGTGCCAGCAGTCCCCAGGGCGGCGCGAGAGCCTACGAGCAGTACTTC
TRBV5-6,TRBJ1-2,-,many,CASSFQGIGGYTF,TGTGCCAGCAGCTTCCAGGGTATTGGTGGCTACACCTTC
TRBV12-3/TRBV12-4,TRBJ2-3,-,-,CASSLGGSTDRQYF,TGTGCCAGCAGTTTGGGTGGATCCACAGATAGGCAGTATTTT
TRBV7-2,TRBJ2-7,-,many,CASSWDVLGGEQYF,TGTGCCAGCAGCTGGGATGTACTTGGAGGCGAGCAGTACTTC
TRBV11-3,TRBJ1-2,-,-,CASSRATGGIGGYIF,TGTGCCAGCAGTCGCGCTACCGGGGGGATTGGAGGCTACATCTTC
TRBV28,TRBJ2-5,TRBD2,-,CASRSMGGAGGPPETQYF,TGTGCCAGCAGATCGATGGGGGGGGCGGGAGGGCCCCCAGAGACCCAGTACTTC
TRBV5-6,TRBJ2-5,-,-,CARSLIEPKEIQYF,TGTGCCAGAAGCTTGATTGAACCCAAAGAGATCCAGTACTTC
TRBV11-3,TRBJ2-1,TRBD2,-,CASSLGRGEWCVGEQLF,TGTGCCAGCAGCTTAGGTCGGGGGGAGTGGTGTGTCGGTGAGCAGCTCTTC
TRBV6-1,TRBJ1-6,-,-,CASRIQASDNSPLHF,TGTGCCAGCAGGATACAGGCGTCGGATAATTCACCCCTCCACTTT
TRBV30,TRBJ2-7,-,many,CAWREAALYF,TGTGCCTGGAGAGAGGCAGCTCTGTACTTC
TRBV11-3,TRBJ2-3,-,-,CASSICPADTQYF,TGTGCCAGCAGCATATGCCCCGCAGATACGCAGTATTTT
TRBV6-1,TRBJ2-2,-,-,CASNYRNAGEPFF,TGTGCCAGCAACTACAGGAATGCCGGGGAGCCGTTTTTT
TRBV11-2,TRBJ2-1,-,-,CAGSQEWGKNEQLF,TGTGCCGGCAGCCAAGAATGGGGGAAGAATGAGCAGTTATTC
TRBV2,TRBJ1-5,-,-,CASSGTGPDQPQHF,TGTGCCAGCTCGGGTACGGGGCCCGATCAACCCCAGCATTTT
TRBV11-2,TRBJ2-1,-,-,CAGSLTRQPGNEQFF,TGTGCCGGCAGCTTAACTCGCCAGCCCGGCAATGAGCAGTTCTTC
TRBV30,TRBJ2-1,-,-,CAADGSSYSEQFF,TGTGCCGCGGACGGCAGCTCCTACAGTGAGCAGTTCTTC
TRBV7-8,TRBJ2-7,-,many,CASSLSSPSEQYF,TGTGCCAGCAGCTTAAGTAGTCCTTCCGAGCAGTACTTC
TRBV21-1,TRBJ2-5,-,-,CASSKGQLTSGSERERETQYF,TGTGCCAGCAGCAAGGGACAATTGACTAGCGGGAGTGAGAGGGAACGAGAGACCCAGTACTTC
TRBV6-2/TRBV6-3,TRBJ2-1,-,-,CASRGAGEQFF,TGTGCCAGCAGGGGAGCGGGTGAGCAATTCTTC
TRBV4-2,TRBJ2-2,-,few,CASSPATSSQQDGELFF,TGTGCCAGCAGCCCAGCCACTAGCTCCCAACAGGACGGGGAGCTGTTTTTT
TRBV13,TRBJ2-3,-,-,CASSSRTEVDTQYF,TGTGCCAGCAGCTCCCGGACAGAGGTAGATACGCAGTATTTT
TRBV10-3,TRBJ2-5,-,-,CAISAGPETQYF,TGTGCCATCAGTGCGGGTCCGGAGACCCAGTACTTC
TRBV7-9,TRBJ2-7,TRBD2,-,CASSSRTRPYYQYF,TGTGCCAGCAGCTCCCGGACTAGACCCTACTACCAGTACTTC
TRBV6-5,TRBJ1-5,TRBD1,many,CASSGSGTGDQPQHF,TGTGCCAGCAGTGGGTCCGGGACAGGGGATCAGCCCCAGCATTTT
TRBV25-1,TRBJ2-7,TRBD2,-,CASSKSGGNTYEQYF,TGTGCCAGCAGTAAATCGGGAGGGAATACCTACGAGCAGTACTTC
TRBV12-3/TRBV12-4,TRBJ1-2,-,-,CASSLGRTNYGCTF,TGTGCCAGCAGTTTGGGCAGAACCAACTATGGTTGCACCTTC
TRBV12-3/TRBV12-4,TRBJ1-2,-,many,CASSLDKNYGYTF,TGTGCCAGCAGTTTGGACAAAAACTATGGCTACACCTTC
TRBV11-2,TRBJ2-3,-,medium-sized,CASSLVGGIGTDTQYF,TGTGCCAGCAGCTTAGTTGGCGGGATTGGCACAGATACGCAGTATTTT
TRBV29-1,TRBJ2-4,TRBD2,many,CSAPAGTSGRKLAKNIQYF,TGCAGCGCCCCCGCCGGGACTAGCGGGAGAAAGCTAGCCAAAAACATTCAGTACTTC
TRBV12-3/TRBV12-4,TRBJ2-7,-,-,CDSSPWLEQYF,TGTGACAGCAGCCCCTGGCTCGAGCAGTACTTC
TRBV6-6,TRBJ2-7,-,-,CASSSVSHEQYF,TGTGCCAGCAGTTCAGTCTCCCATGAGCAGTACTTC
TRBV29-1,TRBJ2-7,-,-,CSVGTPYEQQF,TGCAGCGTCGGGACTCCCTACGAGCAGCAATTC
TRBV4-1,TRBJ2-3,-,-,CASSQTIGTDTHYF,TGCGCCAGCAGTCAGACGATCGGAACAGATACGCACTATTTT
TRBV11-3,TRBJ2-3,-,many,CANSFGLGSGLTDTQYF,TGCGCCAACAGCTTCGGACTCGGTAGCGGCCTCACAGATACGCAGTATTTT
TRBV11-3,TRBJ2-1,-,-,CTSAGGYNEQFF,TGTACCAGCGCCGGGGGCTACAATGAGCAGTTCTTC